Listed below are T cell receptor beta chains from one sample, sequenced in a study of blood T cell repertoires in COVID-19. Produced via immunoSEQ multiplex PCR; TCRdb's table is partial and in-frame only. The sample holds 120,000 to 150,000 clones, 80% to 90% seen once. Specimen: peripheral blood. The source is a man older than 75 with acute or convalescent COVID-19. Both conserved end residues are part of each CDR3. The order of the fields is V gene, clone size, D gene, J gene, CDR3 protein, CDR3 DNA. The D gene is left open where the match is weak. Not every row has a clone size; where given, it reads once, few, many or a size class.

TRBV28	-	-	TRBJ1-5	CASSFRRANSNQPQHF	TGTGCCAGCAGTTTCAGGAGGGCAAATAGCAATCAGCCCCAGCATTTT
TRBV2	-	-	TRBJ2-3	CASSEMRSTDTQYF	TGTGCCAGCAGTGAGATGAGGAGCACAGATACGCAGTATTTT
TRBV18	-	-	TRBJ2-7	CASSPLQGRASEQYF	TGTGCCAGCTCACCGCTTCAGGGGAGGGCTTCCGAGCAGTACTTC
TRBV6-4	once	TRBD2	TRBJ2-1	CASSDLRGGYNEQFF	TGTGCCAGCAGTGACTTGCGGGGGGGCTACAATGAGCAGTTCTTC
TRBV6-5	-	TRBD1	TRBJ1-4	CASSFHRGGTNEKLFF	TGTGCCAGCAGTTTCCACAGGGGGGGAACTAATGAGAAACTGTTTTTT
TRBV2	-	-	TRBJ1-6	CASRTDSPLHF	TGTGCCAGCAGGACAGATTCACCCCTCCACTTT
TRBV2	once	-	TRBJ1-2	CASSSDIVNGYTF	TGTGCCAGCAGTTCCGACATAGTGAATGGCTACACCTTC
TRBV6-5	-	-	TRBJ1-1	CASSTRASNTEAFF	TGTGCCAGCAGTACCAGGGCCTCGAACACTGAAGCTTTCTTT
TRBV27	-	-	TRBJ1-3	CASSTEEVSGNTIYF	TGTGCCAGCAGCACAGAGGAGGTTTCTGGAAACACCATATATTTT
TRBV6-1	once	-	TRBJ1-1	CASSERVTEAFF	TGTGCCAGCAGTGAGAGGGTCACTGAAGCTTTCTTT
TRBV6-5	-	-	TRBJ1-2	CASSSTGYGYTF	TGTGCCAGCAGTAGTACGGGCTATGGCTACACCTTC
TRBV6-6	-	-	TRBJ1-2	CASRGASHGYTF	TGTGCCAGCAGAGGGGCGTCCCATGGCTACACCTTC
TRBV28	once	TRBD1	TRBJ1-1	CASSKPGRAGGMNTEAFF	TGTGCCAGCAGTAAACCCGGGCGGGCAGGGGGGATGAACACTGAAGCTTTCTTT
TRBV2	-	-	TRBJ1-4	CASSESATNEKLFF	TGTGCCAGCAGTGAATCAGCAACTAATGAAAAACTGTTTTTT
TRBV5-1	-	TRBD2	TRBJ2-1	CASSSSGAYNEQFF	TGCGCCAGCAGCAGTAGCGGGGCGTACAATGAGCAGTTCTTC
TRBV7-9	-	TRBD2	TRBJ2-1	CASSLTASGGNEQFF	TGTGCCAGCAGCCTGACGGCTAGCGGGGGCAATGAGCAGTTCTTC
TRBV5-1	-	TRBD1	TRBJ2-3	CASSLWTGGTDTQYF	TGCGCCAGCAGCTTGTGGACAGGGGGCACAGATACGCAGTATTTT
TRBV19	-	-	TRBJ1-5	CASSIRGNQPQHF	TGTGCCAGTAGTATCCGGGGGAATCAGCCCCAGCATTTT
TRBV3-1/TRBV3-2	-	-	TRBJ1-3	CASSQGGLSGNTIYF	TGTGCCAGCAGCCAAGGTGGGCTCTCTGGAAACACCATATATTTT
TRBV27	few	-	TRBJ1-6	CASTNGGSYNSPLHF	TGTGCCAGCACCAACGGGGGTTCCTATAATTCACCCCTCCACTTT
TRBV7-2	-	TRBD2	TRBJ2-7	CASSAAFGAGGSYEQYF	TGTGCCAGCAGCGCCGCCTTCGGTGCGGGAGGATCCTACGAGCAGTACTTC
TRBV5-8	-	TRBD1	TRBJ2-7	CASRAEQGRNYEQYF	TGTGCCAGCAGGGCTGAACAGGGGCGAAATTACGAGCAGTACTTC
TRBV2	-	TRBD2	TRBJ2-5	CASSGRTSGEGAQYF	TGTGCCAGCAGTGGCCGGACTAGCGGGGAGGGGGCCCAGTACTTC
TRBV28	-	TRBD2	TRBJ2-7	CASSFGGGNSYEQYF	TGTGCCAGCAGTTTTGGCGGGGGGAACTCCTACGAGCAGTACTTC
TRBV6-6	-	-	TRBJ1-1	CASSWTANTEAFF	TGTGCCAGCAGTTGGACAGCGAACACTGAAGCTTTCTTT
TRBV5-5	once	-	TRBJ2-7	CASSPGGPTSSYEQYF	TGTGCCAGCAGCCCGGGTGGCCCCACAAGCTCCTACGAGCAGTACTTC
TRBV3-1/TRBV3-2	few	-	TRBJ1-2	CASRDSGAYGYTF	TGTGCCAGCAGGGACTCAGGTGCCTATGGCTACACCTTC
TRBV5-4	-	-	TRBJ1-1	CASSTDRELNTEAFF	TGTGCCAGCAGCACGGACAGAGAATTGAACACTGAAGCTTTCTTT
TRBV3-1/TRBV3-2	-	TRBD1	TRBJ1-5	CASSLTGVNQPQHF	TGTGCCAGCAGCTTGACAGGGGTCAATCAGCCCCAGCATTTT
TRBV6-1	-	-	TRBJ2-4	CASSERGAEVGNIQYF	TGTGCCAGCAGTGAACGGGGGGCGGAGGTCGGAAACATTCAGTACTTC
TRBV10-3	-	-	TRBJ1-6	CAIQAWGDNSPLHF	TGTGCCATTCAAGCCTGGGGAGATAATTCACCCCTCCACTTT
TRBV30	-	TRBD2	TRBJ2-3	CACAGGPTDTQYF	TGTGCCTGTGCGGGAGGGCCTACAGATACGCAGTATTTT
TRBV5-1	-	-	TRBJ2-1	CASSRNSGSYNEQFF	TGCGCCAGCAGCAGAAATAGCGGCTCCTACAATGAGCAGTTCTTC
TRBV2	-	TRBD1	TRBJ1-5	CASSGGQARYQPQHF	TGTGCCAGCAGTGGGGGACAGGCGAGGTATCAGCCCCAGCATTTT
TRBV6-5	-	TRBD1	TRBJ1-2	CASSPVQTGPYGYTF	TGTGCCAGCAGCCCCGTACAGACAGGGCCATATGGCTACACCTTC
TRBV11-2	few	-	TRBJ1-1	CASSFQTGEAFF	TGTGCCAGCAGCTTCCAGACTGGAGAAGCTTTCTTT
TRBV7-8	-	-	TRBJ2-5	CASSPIRARGVGETQYF	TGTGCCAGCAGCCCAATAAGGGCTCGGGGAGTAGGGGAGACCCAGTACTTC
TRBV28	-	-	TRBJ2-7	CASSLIGLNYEQYF	TGTGCCAGCAGTTTAATTGGACTTAACTACGAGCAGTACTTC
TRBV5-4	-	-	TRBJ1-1	CASSQYRTLNTEAFF	TGTGCCAGCAGCCAGTACAGGACATTGAACACTGAAGCTTTCTTT
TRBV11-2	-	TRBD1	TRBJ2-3	CASGQERTDTQYF	TGTGCCAGTGGACAGGAGCGCACAGATACGCAGTATTTT
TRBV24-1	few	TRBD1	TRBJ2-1	CATSVTGGEGQFF	TGTGCCACCAGTGTGACAGGGGGAGAGGGGCAGTTCTTC
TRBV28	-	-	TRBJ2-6	CASRAQLGGFAGANVLTF	TGTGCCAGCAGGGCACAGTTGGGAGGCTTTGCTGGGGCCAACGTCCTGACTTTC
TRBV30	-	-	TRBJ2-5	CAWSPRRGRETQYF	TGTGCCTGGAGTCCCCGGCGAGGTAGAGAGACCCAGTACTTC
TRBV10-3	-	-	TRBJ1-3	CAISGGVSSSSGNTIYF	TGTGCCATCAGTGGGGGGGTCAGTTCGAGCTCTGGAAACACCATATATTTT
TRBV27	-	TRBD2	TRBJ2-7	CASSTTPPGLAGSTSEQYF	TGTGCCAGCAGTACCACCCCCCCGGGACTAGCGGGCTCGACGTCCGAGCAGTACTTC
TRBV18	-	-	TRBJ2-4	CASSLSLENIQYF	TGTGCCAGCTCATTATCCTTAGAGAACATTCAGTACTTC
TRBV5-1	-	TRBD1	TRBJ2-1	CASSFRDSSYNEQFF	TGCGCCAGCAGCTTCCGGGACAGCTCCTACAATGAGCAGTTCTTC
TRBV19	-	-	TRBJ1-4	CASSGGTVNEKLFF	TGTGCCAGTAGCGGGGGGACCGTAAATGAAAAACTGTTTTTT
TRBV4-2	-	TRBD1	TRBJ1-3	CASSRLNRGLSSGNTIYF	TGTGCCAGCAGTCGATTGAACAGGGGATTAAGCTCTGGAAACACCATATATTTT
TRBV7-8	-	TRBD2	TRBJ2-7	CASSRLRASGLAGKQGEQYF	TGTGCCAGCAGCCGTTTGAGAGCAAGTGGCCTAGCGGGAAAGCAGGGCGAGCAGTACTTC
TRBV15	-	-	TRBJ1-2	CATSRDQRQGGYTF	TGTGCCACCAGCAGAGATCAGCGTCAGGGCGGCTACACCTTC